One sample yielded the 10 T cell receptor beta chains listed below, sequenced in a study of identifying expanded T cells in peripheral blood. Generated by immunoSEQ multiplex PCR, the TCRdb table keeps only in-frame clones and is missing some. The sample yields 50,000 to 60,000 clones, roughly 82% seen once. Sequencing used blood. Receptor source: a person aged 18 to 75 in good health.

This chain uses TRBV5-8 with TRBJ2-7, with D maybe TRBD2 (6 bases). There are 16 residues in the CDR3. Germline-derived CDR1 and CDR2 are SGHTS and YDEGEE. Trimming pared 6 bases from V and 1 base from J, leaving 20 bases between. CDR3 sequence: CASNPILGLTSYEQYF. The CDR3 DNA follows: TGTGCCAGCAACCCGATCCTGGGACTTACGTCCTACGAGCAGTACTTC.

This clone came up a few times. The identical CDR3 is also encoded by other nucleotide sequences in the sample. CDR3 in DNA: TGTGCCAGCAGCTCCAGGGAGGCGAACACAGATACGCAGTATTTT. It encodes CASSSREANTDTQYF. V and J are TRBV7-9 and TRBJ2-3; D might be TRBD2 (6 bases). The V end lost 4 bases, the J end lost 2 bases, and 13 bases lay between the germline ends. This CDR3 is built from 15 residues. CDR1 SEHNR and CDR2 FQNEAQ come from the germline V gene (reference sequence). The full variable domain, with the rest looked up from reference TRBV7-9 and TRBJ2-3, is DTGVSQNPRHKITKRGQNVTFRCDPISEHNRLYWYRQTLGQGPEFLTYFQNEAQLEKSRLLSDRFSAERPKGSFSTLEIQRTEQGDSAMYLCASSSREANTDTQYFGPGTRLTVL.

In its sample, this clone was seen a few times. In DNA form, the CDR3 reads TGTGCCAGCAGGGCCGCCGGGGTTGGCTACGAGCAGTACGTC. Translating it yields CASRAAGVGYEQYV. The chain joins TRBV5-6 to TRBJ2-7; perhaps TRBD2 as D (5 bases). The CDR3 is 14 residues long. V was cut by 5 bases and J by 3 bases, with 15 bases left in between. Per the germline V gene, CDR1 is SGHDT and CDR2 is YYEEEE.

The chain combines TRBV6-5 with TRBJ2-1; 11 bases map to TRBD2. Germline V gene data show CDR1 as MNHEY and CDR2 as SVGAGI. This CDR3 is built from 15 residues. The V and J ends lost 7 bases and 6 bases, in that order; junction bases with no gene match: 8. CDR3 sequence: CASTLSGGAPNEQFF. As DNA, the CDR3 is TGTGCCAGCACCCTTAGCGGGGGGGCCCCCAATGAGCAGTTCTTC.

V gene TRBV7-9 combines with J gene TRBJ2-1; 7 bases are shared with TRBD1. This CDR3 spans 14 amino acids. Germline V lookup: CDR1 SEHNR, CDR2 FQNEAQ (reference sequence). V lost 4 bases to trimming and J lost 2 bases; unmatched junction nucleotides: 2. The CDR3 spells CASSSTGTYNEQFF. CDR3 nucleotide sequence: TGTGCCAGCAGCTCGACAGGGACCTACAATGAGCAGTTCTTC.

The J gene is TRBJ2-5, the V gene TRBV7-2; 9 positions agree with TRBD2. V dropped 1 base and J dropped 2; count of bases not matched to a gene: 5. Germline-derived CDR1 and CDR2 are SGHTA and FQGNSA. This CDR3 region has 16 residues. The CDR3 reads CASSLGGLAGQETQYF. The CDR3 DNA is TGTGCCAGCAGCTTAGGAGGTCTAGCGGGACAAGAGACCCAGTACTTC.

The chain carries TRBV5-1 and TRBJ2-2; D might be TRBD2 (6 bases). The CDR3 extends over 15 amino acids. In germline, CDR1 is SGHRS, CDR2 YFSETQ. The germline V and J ends were trimmed by 6 bases and 1 base, with 13 bases remaining between them. CDR3 sequence: CASTRTGLNTGELFF. In DNA, the CDR3 is TGCGCCAGCACCCGGACGGGACTGAACACCGGGGAGCTGTTTTTT.

The chain is built from TRBV18 and TRBJ2-5; 7 bases line up with TRBD1. The length of the CDR3 is 13 residues. With 3 bases clipped from V and 3 bases from J, the junction kept 1 base outside the gene matches. The germline V gene encodes CDR1 KGHSH and CDR2 LQKENI. CDR3 sequence: CASSPGQKETQYF. CDR3 DNA: TGTGCCAGCTCACCGGGACAGAAAGAGACCCAGTACTTC.

V is TRBV25-1 and J is TRBJ1-1; D unresolved. CDR3 size: 14 residues. V was pared by 5 bases and J by 7 bases, with 17 bases between. Germline V gene sequence: CDR1 MGHDK, CDR2 SYGVNS. CDR3 in DNA: TGTGCCAGCAGTCCGCCGTCGCCTTACAATGAAGCTTTCTTT. This codes for CASSPPSPYNEAFF.

The chain carries TRBV27 and TRBJ2-1; 11 bases align to TRBD1. In germline, CDR1 is MNHEY, CDR2 SMNVEV (reference sequence). V dropped 8 bases and J dropped 6; count of bases not matched to a gene: 3. The CDR3 runs to 13 residues. For the CDR3, the DNA is TGTGCCAGCGGGACAGGGGGAAGCAATGAGCAGTTCTTC. Translating it yields CASGTGGSNEQFF.